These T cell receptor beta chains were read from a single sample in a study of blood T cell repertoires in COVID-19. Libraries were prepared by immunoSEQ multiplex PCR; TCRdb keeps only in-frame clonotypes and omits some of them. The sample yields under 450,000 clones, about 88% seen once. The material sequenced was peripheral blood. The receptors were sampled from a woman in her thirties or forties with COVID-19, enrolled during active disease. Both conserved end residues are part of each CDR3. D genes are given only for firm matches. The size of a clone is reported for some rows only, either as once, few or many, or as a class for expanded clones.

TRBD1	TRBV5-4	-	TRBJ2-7	CASRGQGASYEQYF	TGTGCCAGCAGGGGACAGGGAGCCTCCTACGAGCAGTACTTC
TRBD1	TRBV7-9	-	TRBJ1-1	CASSSRAGGNTEAFF	TGTGCCAGCAGCTCGAGGGCAGGGGGCAACACTGAAGCTTTCTTT
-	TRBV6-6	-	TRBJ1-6	CASSTTGRGGESPLHF	TGTGCCAGCAGCACCACGGGAAGGGGAGGCGAGTCACCCCTCCACTTT
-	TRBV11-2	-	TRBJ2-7	CASSLRGAYEQYF	TGTGCCAGCAGCTTACGCGGGGCCTACGAGCAGTACTTC
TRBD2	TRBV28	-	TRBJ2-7	CASSLPLAGGTYEQYF	TGTGCCAGCAGTTTACCACTAGCGGGGGGAACCTACGAGCAGTACTTC
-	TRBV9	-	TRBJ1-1	CASSVRGGDNTEAFF	TGTGCCAGCAGCGTAAGAGGGGGTGATAACACTGAAGCTTTCTTT
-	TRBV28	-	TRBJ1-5	CASSLSGWWPQHF	TGTGCCAGCAGTTTATCGGGGTGGTGGCCCCAGCATTTT
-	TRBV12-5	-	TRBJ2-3	CASGKDTYTDTQYF	TGTGCTAGTGGTAAGGACACCTACACAGATACGCAGTATTTT
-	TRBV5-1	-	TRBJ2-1	CASSPLDGGKKKSSYNEQFF	TGCGCCAGCAGCCCTTTAGACGGGGGTAAAAAGAAGAGCTCCTACAATGAGCAGTTCTTC
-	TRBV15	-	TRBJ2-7	CATSRGGFGEQYF	TGTGCCACCAGCAGAGGAGGGTTCGGCGAGCAGTACTTC
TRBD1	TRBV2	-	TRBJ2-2	CASRLGQGANTGELFF	TGTGCCAGCAGGCTGGGACAGGGGGCAAACACCGGGGAGCTGTTTTTT
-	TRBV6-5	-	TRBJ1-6	CASSSRGTFEALHF	TGTGCCAGCAGTTCTCGAGGAACCTTTGAGGCCCTCCACTTT
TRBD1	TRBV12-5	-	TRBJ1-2	CASGLPLGTGLPANYGYTF	TGTGCTAGTGGTTTGCCCCTGGGGACAGGCCTTCCAGCTAACTATGGCTACACCTTC
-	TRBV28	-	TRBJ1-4	CASSSPETVNEKLFF	TGTGCCAGCAGTTCACCCGAGACAGTTAATGAAAAACTGTTTTTT
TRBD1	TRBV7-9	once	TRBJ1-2	CASSLSGDSLSYGYTF	TGTGCCAGCAGCTTATCGGGGGACAGCCTTTCCTATGGCTACACCTTC
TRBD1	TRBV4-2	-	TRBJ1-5	CASSWGGQGDPVGNQPQHF	TGTGCCAGCAGCTGGGGAGGACAGGGGGACCCGGTGGGCAATCAGCCCCAGCATTTT
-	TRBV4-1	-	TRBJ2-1	CASSQDLTGFPYNEQFF	TGCGCCAGCAGCCAAGATCTTACCGGTTTTCCCTACAATGAGCAGTTCTTC
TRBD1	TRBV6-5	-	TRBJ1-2	CASIPSQGAYGYTF	TGTGCCAGCATCCCCTCCCAGGGGGCCTATGGCTACACCTTC
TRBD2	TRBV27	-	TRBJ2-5	CASSRGLAGETQYF	TGTGCCAGCAGCCGGGGACTAGCCGGGGAGACCCAGTACTTC
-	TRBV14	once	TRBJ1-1	CASSQDGQSPPCSANTEAFF	TGTGCCAGCAGCCAAGATGGGCAGAGCCCCCCGTGTTCCGCGAACACTGAAGCTTTCTTT